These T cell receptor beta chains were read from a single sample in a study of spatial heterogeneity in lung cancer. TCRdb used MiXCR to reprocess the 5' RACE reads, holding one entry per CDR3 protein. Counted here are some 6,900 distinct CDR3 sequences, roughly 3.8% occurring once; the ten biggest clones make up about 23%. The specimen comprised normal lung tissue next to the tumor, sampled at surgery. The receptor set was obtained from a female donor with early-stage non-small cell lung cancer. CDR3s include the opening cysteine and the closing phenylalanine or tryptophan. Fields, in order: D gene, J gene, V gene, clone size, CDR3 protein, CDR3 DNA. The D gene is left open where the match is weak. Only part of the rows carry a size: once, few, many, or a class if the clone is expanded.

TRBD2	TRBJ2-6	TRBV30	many	CAWSWGGGTGANVLTF	TGTGCCTGGAGCTGGGGGGGTGGAACTGGGGCCAACGTCCTGACTTTC
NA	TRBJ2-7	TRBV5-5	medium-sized	CASSLGALSYEQYF	TGTGCCAGCAGCTTGGGGGCCCTTTCCTACGAGCAGTACTTC
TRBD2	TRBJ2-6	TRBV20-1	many	CSARDSGGPVLTF	TGCAGTGCTAGAGATAGCGGGGGCCCCGTCCTGACTTTC
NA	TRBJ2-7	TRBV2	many	CASSEQGSSYEQYF	TGTGCCAGCAGTGAGCAGGGTAGCTCCTACGAGCAGTACTTC
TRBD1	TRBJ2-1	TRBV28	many	CASRLGGQGYGEQFF	TGTGCCAGCAGACTTGGGGGACAGGGGTACGGTGAGCAGTTCTTC
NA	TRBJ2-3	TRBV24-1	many	CATSEGTPGQDTQYF	TGTGCCACCAGTGAAGGGACACCTGGCCAGGATACGCAGTATTTT
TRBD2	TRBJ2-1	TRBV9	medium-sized	CASSVALTGGPKLTYNEQFF	TGTGCCAGCAGCGTAGCTCTGACGGGGGGGCCGAAATTGACCTACAATGAGCAGTTCTTC
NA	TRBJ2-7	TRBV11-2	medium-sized	CASSFWGTPADEQYF	TGTGCCAGCAGCTTCTGGGGGACACCGGCGGACGAGCAGTACTTC
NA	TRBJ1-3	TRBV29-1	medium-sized	CSVEDRQFGRSSGNTIYF	TGCAGCGTTGAAGATAGGCAGTTCGGTCGGAGCTCTGGAAACACCATATATTTT
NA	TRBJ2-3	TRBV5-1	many	CASSLRDPKMDTQYF	TGCGCCAGCAGCCTCCGGGACCCAAAAATGGATACGCAGTATTTT
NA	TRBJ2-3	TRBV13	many	CASSSQWTSTDTQYF	TGTGCCAGCAGCTCACAGTGGACTAGCACAGATACGCAGTATTTT
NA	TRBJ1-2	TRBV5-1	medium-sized	CASSLGTGVDYGYTF	TGCGCCAGCAGCTTGGGGACTGGGGTCGACTATGGCTACACCTTC
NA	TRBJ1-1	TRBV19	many	CASRQGTEAFF	TGTGCCAGTAGGCAGGGCACTGAAGCTTTCTTT
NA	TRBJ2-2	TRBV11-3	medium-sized	CASSLGPANTGELFF	TGTGCCAGCAGCTTAGGTCCAGCGAACACCGGGGAGCTGTTTTTT
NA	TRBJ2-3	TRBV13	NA	CASSRIPTGISSTDTQYF	TGTGCCAGCAGCCGGATCCCAACAGGGATTTCTAGCACAGATACGCAGTATTTT
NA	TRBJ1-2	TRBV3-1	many	CASSQADSNYGYTF	TGTGCCAGCAGCCAAGCGGACAGTAACTATGGCTACACCTTC
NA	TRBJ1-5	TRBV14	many	CASSHPGTQPQHF	TGTGCCAGCAGCCACCCGGGGACTCAGCCCCAGCATTTT
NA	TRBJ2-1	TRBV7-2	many	CASSLVKGLGNEQFF	TGTGCCAGCAGCTTAGTAAAGGGCCTTGGCAATGAGCAGTTCTTC
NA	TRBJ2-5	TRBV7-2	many	CASSLNGGRETQYF	TGTGCCAGCAGCTTAAACGGGGGTAGGGAGACCCAGTACTTC
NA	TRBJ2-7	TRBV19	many	CASSIGGDYYYEQYF	TGTGCCAGTAGTATCGGCGGGGATTATTACTACGAGCAGTACTTC
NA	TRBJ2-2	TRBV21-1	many	CASSKVSGTTNTGELFF	TGTGCCAGCAGCAAAGTGTCGGGGACGACGAACACCGGGGAGCTGTTTTTT
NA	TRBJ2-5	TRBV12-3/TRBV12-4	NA	CASSSTGTQETQYF	TGTGCCAGCAGTTCTACCGGGACCCAAGAGACCCAGTACTTC
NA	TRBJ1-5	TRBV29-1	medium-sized	CSVAQAVNQPQHF	TGCAGCGTTGCCCAGGCGGTCAATCAGCCCCAGCATTTT
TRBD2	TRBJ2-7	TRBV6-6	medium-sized	CASSYLNRLAGSYEQYF	TGTGCCAGCAGTTACCTAAATCGACTAGCGGGGAGCTACGAGCAGTACTTC
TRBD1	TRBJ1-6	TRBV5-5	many	CASSLRDRSSSYNSPLHF	TGTGCCAGCAGCCTCCGGGACAGATCGAGCTCCTATAATTCACCCCTCCACTTT
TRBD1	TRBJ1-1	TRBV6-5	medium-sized	CASSTTGEVKAFF	TGTGCCAGCAGTACCACAGGGGAGGTCAAAGCTTTCTTT
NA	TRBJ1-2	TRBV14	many	CASSQVRKGGYTF	TGTGCCAGCAGCCAAGTGCGGAAGGGTGGCTACACCTTC
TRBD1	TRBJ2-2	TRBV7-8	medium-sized	CASSSSGGASTGELFF	TGTGCCAGCAGCTCCTCAGGGGGCGCGTCGACCGGGGAGCTGTTTTTT
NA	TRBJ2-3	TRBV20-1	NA	CSATAPTGFTDTQYF	TGCAGTGCCACCGCTCCCACCGGGTTCACAGATACGCAGTATTTT
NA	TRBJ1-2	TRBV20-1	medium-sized	CSVRLAAYGYTF	TGCAGTGTTAGGTTGGCCGCCTATGGCTACACCTTC
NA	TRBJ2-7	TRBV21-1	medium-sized	CASSTFRDRVREQYF	TGTGCCAGCAGCACTTTCCGGGACAGGGTTAGGGAGCAGTACTTC
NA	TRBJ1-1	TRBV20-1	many	CSARIGPYTAFF	TGCAGTGCTAGAATAGGGCCTTACACCGCTTTCTTT
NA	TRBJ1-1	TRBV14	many	CASSQADTTEAFF	TGTGCCAGCAGCCAAGCCGACACCACTGAAGCTTTCTTT
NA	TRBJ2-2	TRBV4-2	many	CASSQGTLTGELFF	TGTGCCAGCAGCCAAGGGACCCTCACCGGGGAGCTGTTTTTT
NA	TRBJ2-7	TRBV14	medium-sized	CASSQGRQGIYEQYF	TGTGCCAGCAGCCAAGGACGGCAGGGTATCTACGAGCAGTACTTC
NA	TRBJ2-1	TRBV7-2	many	CASSLGSSSYNEQFF	TGTGCCAGCAGCTTGGGCAGCAGCTCCTACAATGAGCAGTTCTTC
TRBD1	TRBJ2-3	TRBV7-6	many	CASSLGRGDREGTDTQYF	TGTGCCAGCAGCTTAGGCCGCGGGGACAGGGAAGGCACAGATACGCAGTATTTT
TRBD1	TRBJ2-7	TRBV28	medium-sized	CASSSSGTGTPYEQYF	TGTGCCAGCAGTTCTTCCGGGACAGGGACCCCCTACGAGCAGTACTTC
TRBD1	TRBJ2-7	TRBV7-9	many	CASSKGQGSYEQYF	TGTGCCAGCAGCAAAGGACAGGGCAGCTACGAGCAGTACTTC
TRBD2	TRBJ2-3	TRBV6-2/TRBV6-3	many	CASRQTVSGGATDTQYF	TGTGCCAGCAGACAGACCGTTAGCGGGGGGGCCACAGATACGCAGTATTTT
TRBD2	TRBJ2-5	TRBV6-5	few	CASTPGGSGGRQETQYF	TGTGCCAGCACCCCCGGGGGTAGCGGGGGTAGACAAGAGACCCAGTACTTC
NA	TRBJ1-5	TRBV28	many	CASSFWSGNSNQPQHF	TGTGCCAGCAGTTTCTGGTCGGGGAATAGCAATCAGCCCCAGCATTTT
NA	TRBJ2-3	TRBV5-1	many	CASSGGTLIGDTQYF	TGCGCCAGCAGCGGCGGGACACTCATCGGAGATACGCAGTATTTT
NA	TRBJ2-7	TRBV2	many	CASIFFGGSEEQYF	TGTGCCAGCATTTTTTTCGGGGGCTCAGAAGAGCAGTACTTC
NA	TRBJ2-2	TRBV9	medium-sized	CASSPVGTNTGELFF	TGTGCCAGCAGCCCCGTGGGGACGAACACCGGGGAGCTGTTTTTT
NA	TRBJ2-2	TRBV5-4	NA	CASSLKEKGTTGELFF	TGTGCCAGCAGCTTGAAGGAGAAAGGGACCACCGGGGAGCTGTTTTTT
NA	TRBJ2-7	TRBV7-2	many	CASSSRSSSYEQYF	TGTGCCAGCAGCTCCCGTTCGAGCTCCTACGAGCAGTACTTC
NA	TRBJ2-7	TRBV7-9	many	CASSLNNEQYF	TGTGCCAGCAGCTTAAACAACGAGCAGTACTTC